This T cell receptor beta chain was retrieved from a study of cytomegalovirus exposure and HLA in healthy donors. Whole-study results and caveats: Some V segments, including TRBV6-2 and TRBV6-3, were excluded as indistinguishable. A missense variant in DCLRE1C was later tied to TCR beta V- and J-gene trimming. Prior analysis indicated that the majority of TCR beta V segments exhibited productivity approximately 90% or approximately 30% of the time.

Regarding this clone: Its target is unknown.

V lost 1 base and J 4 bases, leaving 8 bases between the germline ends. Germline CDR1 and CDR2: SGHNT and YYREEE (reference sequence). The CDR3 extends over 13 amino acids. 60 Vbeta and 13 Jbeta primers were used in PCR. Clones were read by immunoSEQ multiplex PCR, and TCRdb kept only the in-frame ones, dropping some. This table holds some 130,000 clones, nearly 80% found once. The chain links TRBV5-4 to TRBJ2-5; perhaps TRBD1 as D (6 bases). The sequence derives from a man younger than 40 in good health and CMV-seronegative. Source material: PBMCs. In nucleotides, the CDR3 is TGTGCCAGCAGCTTGAAAGGGGGAGAGACCCAGTACTTC. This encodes CASSLKGGETQYF.